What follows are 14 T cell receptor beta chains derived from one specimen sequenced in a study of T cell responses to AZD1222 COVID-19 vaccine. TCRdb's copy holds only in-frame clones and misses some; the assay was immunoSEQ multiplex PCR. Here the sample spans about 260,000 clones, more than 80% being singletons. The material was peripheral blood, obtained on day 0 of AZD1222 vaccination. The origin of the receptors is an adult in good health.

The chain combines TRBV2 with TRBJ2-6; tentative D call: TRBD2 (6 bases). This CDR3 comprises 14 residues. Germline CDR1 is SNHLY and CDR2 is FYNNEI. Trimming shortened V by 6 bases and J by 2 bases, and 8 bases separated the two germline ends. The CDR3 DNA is TGTGCCAGCAGAGGAGGGGCTGGGGCCAACGTCCTGACTTTC. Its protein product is CASRGGAGANVLTF.

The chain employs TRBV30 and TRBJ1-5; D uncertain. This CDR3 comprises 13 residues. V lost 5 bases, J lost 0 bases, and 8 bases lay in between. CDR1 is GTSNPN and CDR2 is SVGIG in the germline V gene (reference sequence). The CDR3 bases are TGTGCCTGGGGACGGAATAGCAATCAGCCCCAGCATTTT. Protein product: CAWGRNSNQPQHF.

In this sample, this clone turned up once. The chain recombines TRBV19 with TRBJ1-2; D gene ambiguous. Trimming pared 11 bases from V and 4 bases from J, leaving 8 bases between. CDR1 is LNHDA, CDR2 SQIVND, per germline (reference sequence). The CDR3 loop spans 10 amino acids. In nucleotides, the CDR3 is TGTGCCGGGAACGTCTATGGCTACACCTTC. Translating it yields CAGNVYGYTF.

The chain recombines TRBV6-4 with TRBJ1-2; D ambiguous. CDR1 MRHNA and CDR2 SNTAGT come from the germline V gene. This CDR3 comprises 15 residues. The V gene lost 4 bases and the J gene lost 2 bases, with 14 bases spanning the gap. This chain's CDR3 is CASSVGPSGNYGYTF. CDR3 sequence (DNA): TGTGCCAGCAGTGTCGGACCCAGCGGGAACTATGGCTACACCTTC.

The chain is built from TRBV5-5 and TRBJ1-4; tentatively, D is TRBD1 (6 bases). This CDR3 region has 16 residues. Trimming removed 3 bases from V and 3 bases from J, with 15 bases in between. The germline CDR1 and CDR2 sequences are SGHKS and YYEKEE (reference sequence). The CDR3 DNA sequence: TGTGCCAGCAGCTGGGAAAGACAGGCTTCTAATGAAAAACTGTTTTTT. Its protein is CASSWERQASNEKLFF. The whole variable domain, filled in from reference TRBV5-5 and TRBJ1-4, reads DAGVTQSPTHLIKTRGQQVTLRCSPISGHKSVSWYQQVLGQGPQFIFQYYEKEERGRGNFPDRFSARQFPNYSSELNVNALLLGDSALYLCASSWERQASNEKLFFGSGTQLSVL.

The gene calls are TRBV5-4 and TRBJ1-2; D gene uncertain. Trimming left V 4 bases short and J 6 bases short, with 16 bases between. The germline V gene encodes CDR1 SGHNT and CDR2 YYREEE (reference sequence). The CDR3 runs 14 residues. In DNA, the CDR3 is TGTGCCAGCAGCCCGACGGTGGTAAGGGATGGCTACACCTTC. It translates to CASSPTVVRDGYTF.

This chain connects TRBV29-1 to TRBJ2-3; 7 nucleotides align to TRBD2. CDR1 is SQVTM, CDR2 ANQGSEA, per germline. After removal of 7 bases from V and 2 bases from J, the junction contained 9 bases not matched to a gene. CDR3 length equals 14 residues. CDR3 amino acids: CSARWRGSTDTQYF. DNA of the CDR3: TGCAGCGCTCGTTGGCGGGGGTCCACAGATACGCAGTATTTT.

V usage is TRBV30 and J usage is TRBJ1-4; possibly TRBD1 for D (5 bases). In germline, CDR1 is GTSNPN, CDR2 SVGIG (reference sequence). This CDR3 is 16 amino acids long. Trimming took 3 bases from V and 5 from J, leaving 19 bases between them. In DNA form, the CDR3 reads TGTGCCTGGAGCCCCTCGTACCGGACATCAAATGAAAAACTGTTTTTT. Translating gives CAWSPSYRTSNEKLFF. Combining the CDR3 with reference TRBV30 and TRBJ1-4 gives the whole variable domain SQTIHQWPATLVQPVGSPLSLECTVEGTSNPNLYWYRQAAGRGLQLLFYSVGIGQISSEVPQNLSASRPQDRQFILSSKKLLLSDSGFYLCAWSPSYRTSNEKLFFGSGTQLSVL.

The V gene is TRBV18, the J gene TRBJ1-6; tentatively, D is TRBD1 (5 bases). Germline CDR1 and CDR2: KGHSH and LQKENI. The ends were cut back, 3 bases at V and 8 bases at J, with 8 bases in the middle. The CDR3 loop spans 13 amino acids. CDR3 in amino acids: CASSPGGDSPLHF. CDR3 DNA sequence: TGTGCCAGCTCACCTGGAGGGGATTCACCCCTCCACTTT.

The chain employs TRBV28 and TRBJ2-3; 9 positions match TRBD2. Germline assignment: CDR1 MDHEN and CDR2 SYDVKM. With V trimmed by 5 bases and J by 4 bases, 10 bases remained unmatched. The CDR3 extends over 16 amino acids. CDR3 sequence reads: CASSGAGLAFADTQYF. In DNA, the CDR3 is TGTGCCAGCAGTGGGGCTGGACTAGCGTTCGCAGATACGCAGTATTTT. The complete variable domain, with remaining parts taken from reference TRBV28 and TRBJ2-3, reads DVKVTQSSRYLVKRTGEKVFLECVQDMDHENMFWYRQDPGLGLRLIYFSYDVKMKEKGDIPEGYSVSREKKERFSLILESASTNQTSMYLCASSGAGLAFADTQYFGPGTRLTVL.

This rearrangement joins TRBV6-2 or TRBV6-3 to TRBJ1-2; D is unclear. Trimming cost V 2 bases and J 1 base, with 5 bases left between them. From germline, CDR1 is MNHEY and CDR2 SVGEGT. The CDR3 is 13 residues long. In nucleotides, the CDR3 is TGTGCCAGCAGTTACGGAAATAACTATGGCTACACCTTC. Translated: CASSYGNNYGYTF.

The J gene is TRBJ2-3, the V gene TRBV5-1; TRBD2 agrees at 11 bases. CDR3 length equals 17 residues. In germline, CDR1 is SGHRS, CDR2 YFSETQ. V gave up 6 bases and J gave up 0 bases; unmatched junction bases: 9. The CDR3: CASKLRLAGSSTDTQYF. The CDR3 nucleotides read TGCGCCAGCAAGCTCAGACTAGCGGGGAGTAGCACAGATACGCAGTATTTT.

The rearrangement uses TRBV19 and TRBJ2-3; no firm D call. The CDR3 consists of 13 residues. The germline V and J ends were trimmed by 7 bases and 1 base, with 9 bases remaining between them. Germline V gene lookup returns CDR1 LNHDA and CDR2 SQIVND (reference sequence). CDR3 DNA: TGTGCCAGTACCCCCCAGGGCACAGATACGCAGTATTTT. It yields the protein CASTPQGTDTQYF. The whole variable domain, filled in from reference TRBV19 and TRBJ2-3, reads DGGITQSPKYLFRKEGQNVTLSCEQNLNHDAMYWYRQDPGQGLRLIYYSQIVNDFQKGDIAEGYSVSREKKESFPLTVTSAQKNPTAFYLCASTPQGTDTQYFGPGTRLTVL.

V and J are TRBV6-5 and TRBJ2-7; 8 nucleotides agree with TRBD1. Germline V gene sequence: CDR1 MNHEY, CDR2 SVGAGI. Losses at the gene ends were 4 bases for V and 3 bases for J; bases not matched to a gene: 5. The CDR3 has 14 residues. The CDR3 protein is CASSSNRGFYEQYF. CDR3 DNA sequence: TGTGCCAGCAGTTCAAACAGGGGGTTCTACGAGCAGTACTTC.